This is a list of T cell receptor beta chains from one sample in a study of blood T cell repertoires in COVID-19. Profiled with immunoSEQ multiplex PCR; TCRdb holds only in-frame clones, not every one. Here the sample spans 490,000 or so clones, about nine tenths being singletons. The sample was PBMCs or T cells enriched from blood (not recorded which). The source is a woman aged 55-70 years who had recovered from COVID-19. Each CDR3 is given with its conserved first and last residue. D genes are given only for firm matches. Clone size is shown for a subset of rows, as once, few, many or a class of expanded clone.

j_call v_call cdr3_length clone_size d_call cdr3_nt cdr3_aa
TRBJ1-2 TRBV9 14 . . TGTGCCAGCAGCGTAGAGATCGGGGGGTATGGCTACACCTTC CASSVEIGGYGYTF
TRBJ2-5 TRBV3-1/TRBV3-2 15 . TRBD2 TGTGCCAGCAGCAGTAGACTAGCGGGGGCTAAGACCCAGTACTTC CASSSRLAGAKTQYF
TRBJ2-3 TRBV12-5 18 . TRBD2 TGTGCTAGTGGTTTGGTAAGGTCTAGCGGGGAAATTACAGATACGCAGTATTTT CASGLVRSSGEITDTQYF
TRBJ1-6 TRBV10-3 14 . . TGTGCCATCAAGGGGCCAGGGGATAATTCACCCCTCCACTTT CAIKGPGDNSPLHF
TRBJ2-1 TRBV19 15 . TRBD1 TGTGCCAGTAACACCGGGACAGGGGCCTACAATGAGCAGTTCTTC CASNTGTGAYNEQFF
TRBJ2-2 TRBV6-4 14 . . TGTGCCAGCAGTGCGGAGGTTAACACCGGGGAGCTGTTTTTT CASSAEVNTGELFF
TRBJ2-3 TRBV5-1 16 . TRBD2 TGCGCCAGCAGCCCAGGACTAGCGGGGGGGAAAGATACGCAGTATTTT CASSPGLAGGKDTQYF
TRBJ2-3 TRBV4-1 15 . TRBD2 TGCGCCAGCAGCAGGGGACTAGCGGGGGTGGCTCCGCAGTATTTT CASSRGLAGVAPQYF
TRBJ1-1 TRBV6-5 12 . . TGTGCCAGCAGTTACGCGGGCGGCGGGGCTTTCTTT CASSYAGGGAFF
TRBJ2-2 TRBV2 14 once . TGTGCCAGCAGTGGCCGAAGCGGGACCGGGGAGCTGTTTTTT CASSGRSGTGELFF
TRBJ1-5 TRBV5-5 16 . TRBD1 TGTGCCAGCAGCGGGGACAGGGAAGCGGTCAATCAGCCCCAGCATTTT CASSGDREAVNQPQHF
TRBJ1-1 TRBV27 13 . . TGTGCCAGCAGTCTCTTCGGGGACACTGAAGCTTTCTTT CASSLFGDTEAFF
TRBJ1-3 TRBV30 16 . TRBD1 TGTGCCTGGAGTGTGACAGGGGGGAACTCTGGAAACACCATATATTTT CAWSVTGGNSGNTIYF
TRBJ2-4 TRBV14 16 . TRBD1 TGTGCCAGCAGCCAAGGGTTGCGGACAGGGGAGAACATTCAGTACTTC CASSQGLRTGENIQYF
TRBJ2-1 TRBV3-1/TRBV3-2 14 . . TGTGCCAGCAGCCCAGGGGTATTCGTCAATGAGCAGTTCTTC CASSPGVFVNEQFF
TRBJ1-1 TRBV4-1 15 . . TGCGCCAGCAGCCAAGATGGCGGGGGCTACACTGAAGCTTTCTTT CASSQDGGGYTEAFF
TRBJ2-3 TRBV24-1 13 once . TGTGCCACCAGTAACAGCCGCACAGATACGCAGTATTTT CATSNSRTDTQYF
TRBJ2-1 TRBV5-1 15 . TRBD2 TGCGCCAGCAGCTTCGGGGCGGGGGGACTCAATGAGCAGTTCTTC CASSFGAGGLNEQFF
TRBJ2-1 TRBV21-1 14 . . TGTGCCAGCCCCGGACAGAGCTCCTACAATGAGCAGTTCTTC CASPGQSSYNEQFF
TRBJ2-3 TRBV21-1 15 . . TGTGCCAGCAGCAAAGAGGACAGTAGCACAGATACGCAGTATTTT CASSKEDSSTDTQYF
TRBJ2-3 TRBV6-5 14 . TRBD2 TGTGCCAGCATCGGCGGGGGGCGCACAGATACGCAGTATTTT CASIGGGRTDTQYF
TRBJ1-1 TRBV15 15 . . TGTGCCACCAGCAGAGGGGACTCAAAGAACACTGAAGCTTTCTTT CATSRGDSKNTEAFF
TRBJ1-5 TRBV2 13 . TRBD1 TGTGCCAGCAGGTTGACAGGGTTGCAGCCCCAGCATTTT CASRLTGLQPQHF
TRBJ2-1 TRBV27 15 few TRBD1 TGTGCCAGCAGTTTGTATGGACAGGGATTCGCTGAGCAGTTCTTC CASSLYGQGFAEQFF
TRBJ1-1 TRBV19 15 once TRBD1 TGTGCCAGTAGACTATCGGGACAGTTGAACACTGAAGCTTTCTTT CASRLSGQLNTEAFF
TRBJ1-1 TRBV4-1 13 . . TGCGCCAGCAGCCCAACACAGAACACTGAAGCTTTCTTT CASSPTQNTEAFF
TRBJ1-2 TRBV5-4 14 . TRBD1 TGTGCCAGCAGCCTCGGGACAGATAACTATGGCTACACCTTC CASSLGTDNYGYTF
TRBJ2-2 TRBV10-1 16 . . TGCGCCAGCAGTGAGTCGTCGCTAGCGAACACCGGGGAGCTGTTTTTT CASSESSLANTGELFF
TRBJ1-2 TRBV24-1 14 . . TGTGCCACCGATGAACAGGGACCTAACTATGGCTACACCTTC CATDEQGPNYGYTF
TRBJ2-7 TRBV3-1/TRBV3-2 15 . TRBD2 TGTGCCAGCAGCCAACTTCTAGCGGGGACCTACGAGCAGTACTTC CASSQLLAGTYEQYF
TRBJ2-5 TRBV4-2 14 . . TGTGCCAGCAGCCCTGCAGGTAGCGGAGAGACCCAGTACTTC CASSPAGSGETQYF
TRBJ2-2 TRBV27 14 . . TGTGCCAGCCGCTCGGGTTGGAACACCGGGGAGCTGTTTTTT CASRSGWNTGELFF
TRBJ1-5 TRBV19 13 once . TGTGCCAGTAGTATCCGGGAGCTCGCGCCCCAGCATTTT CASSIRELAPQHF
TRBJ1-1 TRBV3-1/TRBV3-2 15 . . TGTGCCAGCAGCCAACATGGGGGGGGAAACACTGAAGCTTTCTTT CASSQHGGGNTEAFF
TRBJ1-1 TRBV15 17 once . TGTGCCACCAGCAGAGATTATAACGGCCACCTTAGGGGTGAAGCTTTCTTT CATSRDYNGHLRGEAFF
TRBJ2-2 TRBV19 15 . . TGTGCCAGTAGTTACAGTGTACTCATCGCCGGGGAGCTGTTTTTT CASSYSVLIAGELFF
TRBJ2-1 TRBV9 15 . TRBD2 TGTGCCAGCAGCCCCGGGGGGGTAGGATACAATGAGCAGTTCTTC CASSPGGVGYNEQFF
TRBJ2-5 TRBV25-1 13 . . TGTGCCAGCAGCGGGGTAGGGCCAGAGACCCAGTACTTC CASSGVGPETQYF
TRBJ1-1 TRBV27 15 . TRBD1 TGTGCCAGCAGTACGCCGGACAGGGGACGGACTGAAGCTTTCTTT CASSTPDRGRTEAFF
TRBJ1-5 TRBV19 17 . . TGTGCCAGTAGTATAGGCCCCGACAGGTATAGCAATCAGCCCCAGCATTTT CASSIGPDRYSNQPQHF
TRBJ1-3 TRBV5-1 15 . TRBD1 TGCGCCAGCAGCTTGGGGACAGGGGCTGGAAACACCATATATTTT CASSLGTGAGNTIYF
TRBJ2-2 TRBV7-9 15 . TRBD2 TGTGCCAGCAGCTTTGCGGGGGGGAACACCGGGGAGCTGTTTTTT CASSFAGGNTGELFF
TRBJ1-2 TRBV5-1 14 . . TGCGCCAGCAGCTCTCCTCGTTCTAACTATGGCTACACCTTC CASSSPRSNYGYTF
TRBJ1-2 TRBV3-1/TRBV3-2 14 few . TGTGCCAGCAGCCAAGTCGAGGTGGGCTATGGCTACACCTTC CASSQVEVGYGYTF
TRBJ1-4 TRBV3-1/TRBV3-2 19 . TRBD1 TGTGCCAGCAGCCAAGGGCCGGGTCAGGGGGGCTTGGATAATGAAAAACTGTTTTTT CASSQGPGQGGLDNEKLFF
TRBJ1-2 TRBV2 14 once TRBD1 TGTGCCAGCACCCTAGGACAGGGCGCCTATGGCTACACCTTC CASTLGQGAYGYTF
TRBJ2-2 TRBV7-2 15 . . TGTGCCAGCAGCTTGGGGCTGGGAATAACCGGGGAGCTGTTTTTT CASSLGLGITGELFF
TRBJ2-5 TRBV2 14 . . TGTGCCAGCAGTGGGACTGGCAATCTGGAGACCCAGTACTTC CASSGTGNLETQYF
TRBJ1-5 TRBV27 15 . . TGTGCCAGCAGTTTATACCAGGGTAGCAATCAGCCCCAGCATTTT CASSLYQGSNQPQHF
TRBJ1-2 TRBV29-1 13 . TRBD1 TGCAGCGTCTATGGGACAGGGTGGAAGGGCTACACCTTC CSVYGTGWKGYTF
TRBJ2-3 TRBV18 15 . TRBD1 TGTGCCAGCTCACTCGGGACAGGGTCATCAGATACGCAGTATTTT CASSLGTGSSDTQYF
TRBJ1-4 TRBV5-4 14 . . TGTGCCAGCAGCTTTCGAGAAGGCGGGGAAAAACTGTTTTTT CASSFREGGEKLFF
TRBJ1-1 TRBV3-1/TRBV3-2 13 . TRBD1 TGTGCCAGCAGCCGGACAGGGAACACTGAAGCTTTCTTT CASSRTGNTEAFF
TRBJ1-1 TRBV6-5 16 . . TGTGCCAGCAGTTATCTACGGGGGGGGTTGAACACTGAAGCTTTCTTT CASSYLRGGLNTEAFF
TRBJ2-3 TRBV6-1 15 . . TGTGCCAGCAGTGAATTGGCAACAGGCACAGATACGCAGTATTTT CASSELATGTDTQYF
TRBJ1-2 TRBV24-1 14 . TRBD1 TGTGCCACCAGTGATACTGGGACAGGGAAAGGCTACACCTTC CATSDTGTGKGYTF
TRBJ2-1 TRBV9 13 . . TGTGCCAGCAGCGTAGGAGATTACAATGAGCAGTTCTTC CASSVGDYNEQFF